The rows below give T cell receptor beta chains drawn from one sample of a study of blood T cell repertoires in COVID-19. This table comes from immunoSEQ multiplex PCR, and its TCRdb copy is limited to in-frame clones, with some not included. The table has around 100,000 clones, approximately 84% seen once. Sequencing was carried out using peripheral blood. The receptors stem from a woman between 55 and 75 years old with acute or convalescent COVID-19. Both conserved end residues are part of each CDR3. D genes are given only for firm matches. Expanded clones get a size class; other rows say once, few or many, or leave the size out.

TRBJ1-3,TRBD1,TRBV19,.,CASRTIHDRGPGNTIYF,TGTGCCAGTAGAACTATCCACGACAGGGGGCCTGGAAACACCATATATTTT
TRBJ1-2,TRBD1,TRBV28,.,CASSFQGQGNYGYTF,TGTGCCAGCAGTTTTCAAGGACAGGGAAACTATGGCTACACCTTC
TRBJ2-4,.,TRBV28,.,CASSLAGRGNIQYF,TGTGCCAGCAGTTTGGCAGGGAGGGGGAACATTCAGTACTTC
TRBJ1-5,TRBD1,TRBV19,.,CASRLPGGSNQPQHF,TGTGCCAGTAGACTCCCAGGGGGTAGCAATCAGCCCCAGCATTTT
TRBJ2-7,TRBD1,TRBV6-2/TRBV6-3,.,CASSYPRIPRGHEQYF,TGTGCCAGCAGTTACCCGAGGATACCCAGGGGGCACGAGCAGTACTTC
TRBJ1-2,TRBD1,TRBV30,.,CAWATAGTGYGYTF,TGTGCCTGGGCCACCGCCGGGACAGGGTATGGCTACACCTTC
TRBJ1-5,TRBD1,TRBV12-5,.,CASGLANLGTADQPQHF,TGTGCTAGTGGTTTGGCAAACCTCGGGACAGCCGATCAGCCCCAGCATTTT
TRBJ1-2,.,TRBV30,.,CAWSPGGGVYGYTF,TGTGCCTGGAGTCCGGGAGGGGGGGTCTATGGCTACACCTTC
TRBJ2-4,TRBD1,TRBV28,.,CASSSRQGKNIQYF,TGTGCCAGCAGTTCCCGACAGGGGAAAAACATTCAGTACTTC
TRBJ2-2,TRBD1,TRBV5-1,.,CASSFGQGAGELFF,TGCGCCAGCAGCTTCGGACAGGGCGCCGGGGAGCTGTTTTTT
TRBJ2-7,.,TRBV7-2,.,CASSSPGKDEQYF,TGTGCCAGCAGCTCCCCAGGGAAGGACGAGCAGTACTTC
TRBJ2-1,TRBD1,TRBV5-6,.,CASTYLSDRSYNEQFF,TGTGCCAGCACCTATCTATCGGACAGGAGTTACAATGAGCAGTTCTTC
TRBJ2-7,TRBD1,TRBV7-9,.,CASSQRARGPATYEQYF,TGTGCCAGCAGCCAGAGGGCCAGGGGGCCGGCTACCTACGAGCAGTACTTC
TRBJ1-6,TRBD1,TRBV4-1,.,CASSQAGTVTNSPLHF,TGCGCCAGCAGCCAAGCGGGGACAGTCACTAATTCACCCCTCCACTTT
TRBJ1-1,TRBD1,TRBV7-9,few,CASSLATGVNTEAFF,TGTGCCAGCAGCCTAGCTACAGGGGTGAACACTGAAGCTTTCTTT
TRBJ2-3,TRBD2,TRBV11-2,.,CASSLGSGVTDTQYF,TGTGCCAGCAGCTTAGGTAGCGGGGTCACAGATACGCAGTATTTT
TRBJ1-2,TRBD1,TRBV6-6,.,CASSLPGQGYGYTF,TGTGCCAGCAGTCTCCCGGGACAGGGGTATGGCTACACCTTC
TRBJ1-1,.,TRBV21-1,.,CASSKGTGVNMAFF,TGTGCCAGCAGCAAGGGGACAGGGGTGAATATGGCTTTCTTT
TRBJ2-7,TRBD2,TRBV6-2/TRBV6-3,.,CASSYGRGTYEQYF,TGTGCCAGCAGTTACGGGCGGGGGACCTACGAGCAGTACTTC
TRBJ1-2,.,TRBV7-3,.,CASSPKGGGEYGYTF,TGTGCCAGCAGCCCCAAGGGGGGGGGAGAATATGGCTACACCTTC
TRBJ2-5,TRBD2,TRBV29-1,once,CSLTGGNQETQYF,TGCAGCCTAACGGGAGGGAACCAAGAGACCCAGTACTTC
TRBJ1-1,.,TRBV7-9,.,CASSFGNPEAFF,TGTGCCAGCAGCTTCGGGAACCCTGAAGCTTTCTTT
TRBJ1-1,TRBD1,TRBV5-1,.,CASSSQTGSLAFF,TGCGCCAGCAGCTCGCAGACAGGGTCTCTAGCTTTCTTT
TRBJ2-3,TRBD2,TRBV19,.,CATKTGRRGDTDTQYF,TGTGCCACCAAAACGGGGCGGCGGGGGGACACAGATACGCAGTATTTT
TRBJ1-4,.,TRBV20-1,.,CSASGEAGVEEKLFF,TGCAGTGCTAGTGGCGAGGCAGGGGTTGAGGAAAAACTGTTTTTT
TRBJ1-5,.,TRBV7-9,.,CASSLEGLTNQPQHF,TGTGCCAGCAGCTTAGAGGGACTTACCAATCAGCCCCAGCATTTT
TRBJ1-1,.,TRBV5-1,.,CASSLMGTEGWNTEAFF,TGCGCCAGCAGCTTGATGGGGACGGAGGGGTGGAACACTGAAGCTTTCTTT
TRBJ1-5,.,TRBV2,.,CSTGDSNQPQHF,TGTTCAACGGGGGATAGCAATCAGCCCCAGCATTTT
TRBJ1-5,.,TRBV28,.,CASSPGQDGNQPQHF,TGTGCCAGCAGTCCGGGACAAGATGGCAATCAGCCCCAGCATTTT
TRBJ1-4,.,TRBV5-1,.,CASSLEARGSNEKLFF,TGCGCCAGCAGCTTAGAGGCTCGCGGATCTAATGAAAAACTGTTTTTT
TRBJ2-2,.,TRBV28,.,CASSRRDFSGGGELFF,TGTGCCAGCAGTCGTCGTGACTTCAGTGGTGGCGGGGAGCTGTTTTTT
TRBJ2-7,.,TRBV11-3,.,CASSKGATYEQYF,TGTGCCAGCAGCAAAGGGGCGACGTACGAGCAGTACTTC
TRBJ2-1,TRBD2,TRBV30,.,CAWLLADYNEQFF,TGTGCCTGGCTCCTAGCGGATTACAATGAGCAGTTCTTC
TRBJ2-1,.,TRBV19,few,CASSQLQGIVGNEQFF,TGTGCCAGTAGTCAACTCCAGGGGATTGTGGGGAATGAGCAGTTCTTC
TRBJ2-5,TRBD2,TRBV7-2,.,CASSFSGGGGETQYF,TGTGCCAGCAGCTTTTCCGGCGGGGGAGGGGAGACCCAGTACTTC
TRBJ1-5,.,TRBV6-5,.,CASHQGRHQPQHF,TGTGCCAGCCATCAGGGAAGGCATCAGCCCCAGCATTTT
TRBJ1-1,.,TRBV4-3,once,CASSLEERTNTEAFF,TGCGCCAGCAGCCTGGAGGAGAGGACGAACACTGAAGCTTTCTTT
TRBJ2-1,TRBD2,TRBV5-1,.,CASSLVSLAGGYNEQFF,TGCGCCAGCAGCTTGGTTTCATTAGCGGGGGGTTACAATGAGCAGTTCTTC
TRBJ1-2,TRBD1,TRBV3-1/TRBV3-2,.,CASSPQTGTYGYTF,TGTGCCAGCAGCCCCCAGACAGGGACCTATGGCTACACCTTC
TRBJ1-1,.,TRBV6-6,.,CASSSGVRNTEAFF,TGTGCCAGCAGTTCGGGGGTGAGGAACACTGAAGCTTTCTTT